These 9 T cell receptor beta chains share one sample of origin, sequenced in a study of CD8+ T cells in alopecia areata. As to treatment: oral pan-JAK inhibitor, 5-10 mg twice daily. Reverse transcribed after extraction, RNA yielded cDNA as the sequencing template. TCRdb's table, derived via immunoSEQ multiplex PCR, lists solely in-frame clones and lacks some. Altogether roughly 120,000 clones are present, around 54% being singletons, with the ten largest covering about 3.2%. The input for sequencing was CD4+ T cells sorted from blood, taken at week 24, from a patient treated with tofacitinib. These TCRs come from a human donor with alopecia areata.

This clone was counted only a few times. The chain carries TRBV15 and TRBJ2-4; 9 bases agree with TRBD2. CDR1 LNHNV and CDR2 YYDKDF come from the germline V gene (reference sequence). The CDR3 is 14 amino acids. Germline trimming cut 1 base from V and 9 bases from J; bases unmatched to any gene: 4. CDR3 sequence reads: CATSRVAGGRIQYF. The CDR3 bases are TGTGCCACCAGCAGAGTGGCGGGGGGGCGCATTCAGTACTTC.

This clone was counted between two and nine times. This chain connects TRBV30 to TRBJ1-6; 7 nucleotides agree with TRBD1. V lost 3 bases to trimming and J lost 8 bases; unmatched junction nucleotides: 10. Germline CDR1 GTSNPN, CDR2 SVGIG (reference sequence). CDR3 length: 15 residues. The CDR3 region is CAWSAGQARDSPLHF. The CDR3 region has the DNA TGTGCCTGGAGCGCCGGACAGGCCAGGGATTCACCCCTCCACTTT.

This clone has only a few counts. The genes are TRBV19 and TRBJ2-1, with TRBD2 identical over 12 bases. The germline V gene has CDR1 LNHDA and CDR2 SQIVND (reference sequence). Losses at the gene ends were 8 bases for V and 4 bases for J; bases not matched to a gene: 6. The CDR3 runs to 15 residues. The CDR3: CASSSGGAPYNEQFF. Written as DNA, the CDR3 is TGTGCCAGTTCTAGCGGGGGGGCTCCGTACAATGAGCAGTTCTTC.

J is TRBJ1-2 and V is TRBV30; tentatively, D is TRBD1 (6 bases). This CDR3 region has 14 residues. CDR1 is GTSNPN and CDR2 is SVGIG in the germline V gene (reference sequence). The V gene lost 3 bases and the J gene lost 2 bases, with 13 bases spanning the gap. The CDR3 DNA reads as TGTGCCTGGAGCGCCCTGACAGGCAACTATGGCTACACCTTC. The encoded protein is CAWSALTGNYGYTF.

The chain has TRBV4-1 and TRBJ1-1, with D tentatively TRBD1 (5 bases). V dropped 4 bases and J dropped 0 bases, with 12 bases sitting between them. Germline CDR1 reads MGHRA; CDR2 reads YSYEKL. This CDR3 has 15 amino acids. This CDR3 reads CASSRAGNLNTEAFF. CDR3 bases: TGCGCCAGCAGCCGGGCAGGGAACCTGAACACTGAAGCTTTCTTT.

This clone was seen only once. The CDR3: CASSQETSDVAAYGYTF. CDR3 nucleotide sequence: TGTGCCAGCAGCCAAGAAACATCGGACGTAGCGGCCTATGGCTACACCTTC. The chain couples TRBV4-2 to TRBJ1-2; no definite D call. Deletions cut 0 bases from V and 4 bases from J, with 18 bases between. Germline loops: CDR1 LGHNA, CDR2 YNFKEQ. The CDR3 has 17 amino acids.

CDR3 in DNA: TGTGCCATCAGTGACGGACAGGGCCTGAGGAATTCACCCCTCCACTTT. This sequence encodes CAISDGQGLRNSPLHF. This chain links TRBV10-3 with TRBJ1-6, with 8 bases fitting TRBD1. From germline, CDR1 is ENHRY and CDR2 SYGVKD. The CDR3 sequence is 16 residues long. With 3 bases clipped from V and 7 bases from J, the junction kept 8 bases outside the gene matches.

This clone was found a few times. The chain joins TRBV5-6 to TRBJ2-3; TRBD2 agrees at 9 bases. Losses at the gene ends were 1 base for V and 6 bases for J; bases not matched to a gene: 3. The CDR3 is made up of 14 amino acids. The germline CDR1 and CDR2 sequences are SGHDT and YYEEEE. The CDR3 DNA follows: TGTGCCAGCAGCTTGAGCCTAGCGGGGGATACGCAGTATTTT. Protein sequence: CASSLSLAGDTQYF.

In DNA form, the CDR3 reads TGTGCCAGCAGCTTAACTAGCGGGGGGTTCGATACGCAGTATTTT. Translating gives CASSLTSGGFDTQYF. V is TRBV7-2 and J is TRBJ2-3, with 12 bases matching TRBD2. V was clipped by 2 bases and J by 6 bases; unmatched bases: 3. The germline CDR1 and CDR2 sequences are SGHTA and FQGNSA. The CDR3 sequence is 15 residues long.